The 12 T cell receptor beta chains reported below all come from one sample, sequenced in a study of OX40 agonist ivuxolimab in advanced cancers. Produced via immunoSEQ multiplex PCR; TCRdb's table is partial and in-frame only. The data show tens of thousands of clones, about 92% seen once. Sequenced here: CD4+ or CD8+ T cells sorted from blood, sampled in a trial of the OX40 agonist ivuxolimab. The receptors derive from an adult with an advanced solid tumor such as melanoma, head and neck, liver or kidney cancer.

The rearrangement links TRBV5-1 to TRBJ2-3; 9 nucleotides line up with TRBD1. Germline trimming cut 4 bases from V and 3 bases from J; bases unmatched to any gene: 6. From germline, CDR1 is SGHRS and CDR2 YFSETQ. The length of the CDR3 is 15 residues. The CDR3 DNA sequence: TGCGCCAGCAGCCTCCAGACAGGGGGGACAGATACGCAGTATTTT. Translated, it gives CASSLQTGGTDTQYF.

In its sample, this clone was seen once. V is TRBV11-2 and J is TRBJ2-7; 9 bases are shared with TRBD1. The CDR3 length is 15 residues. Losses at the gene ends were 5 bases for V and 3 bases for J; bases not matched to a gene: 8. Germline V gene sequence: CDR1 SGHAT, CDR2 FQNNGV. DNA of the CDR3: TGTGCCAGCAGCACTTCTCCGGGACAGGGCTACGAGCAGTACTTC. Translated: CASSTSPGQGYEQYF.

The chain combines TRBV27 with TRBJ2-3, with D unclear. The V and J ends lost 6 bases and 1 base respectively, with 11 bases between them. CDR1 and CDR2 (germline): MNHEY, SMNVEV (reference sequence). The CDR3 is 14 residues long. The CDR3 bases are TGTGCCAGCAGGTTTGGAAGGGGCACAGATACGCAGTATTTT. Translation gives CASRFGRGTDTQYF.

This rearrangement joins TRBV5-1 to TRBJ2-5; 14 nucleotides line up with TRBD2. After removal of 4 bases from V and 5 bases from J, the junction contained 7 bases not matched to a gene. Looked up from germline, CDR1 is SGHRS and CDR2 is YFSETQ. This CDR3 contains 16 residues. The CDR3 region is CASSPGTSGSYETQYF. The CDR3 bases are TGCGCCAGCAGCCCCGGGACTAGCGGGAGTTACGAGACCCAGTACTTC.

The chain joins TRBV11-3 to TRBJ2-3, with D possibly matching TRBD2 (5 bases). This CDR3 region has 13 residues. Germline V gene lookup returns CDR1 SGHNT and CDR2 YENEEA. V shed 8 bases and J shed 0 bases, with 9 bases lying between them. In nucleotides, the CDR3 is TGTGCCAGCGAGGGTACTAGCACAGATACGCAGTATTTT. Translated: CASEGTSTDTQYF.

For the CDR3, the DNA is TGTGCCAGCAGCTTACAGGGACGCTACAATTCACCCCTCCACTTT. Translation gives CASSLQGRYNSPLHF. The chain is built from TRBV7-3 and TRBJ1-6; D perhaps matches TRBD1 (5 bases). Germline V CDR1 and CDR2: SGHTA, FQGTGA. The V gene lost 2 bases and the J gene lost 7 bases, with 12 bases spanning the gap. The CDR3 contains 15 residues. The whole variable domain, filled in from reference TRBV7-3 and TRBJ1-6, reads GAGVSQTPSNKVTEKGKYVELRCDPISGHTALYWYRQSLGQGPEFLIYFQGTGAADDSGLPNDRFFAVRPEGSVSTLKIQRTERGDSAVYLCASSLQGRYNSPLHFGNGTRLTVT.

The count of this clone is one. V gene TRBV11-1 combines with J gene TRBJ2-7; weak D call: TRBD2 (6 bases). This CDR3 has 15 residues. Germline CDR1 and CDR2: SGHAT and FQDESV (reference sequence). V shed 1 base and J shed 0 bases, with 10 bases lying between them. CDR3 in DNA: TGTGCCAGCAGCTTAGGGGACTTGAGCTCCTACGAGCAGTACTTC. The encoded protein is CASSLGDLSSYEQYF.

V and J are TRBV6-1 and TRBJ2-3; 7 bases fit TRBD1. Germline V lookup: CDR1 MNHNS, CDR2 SASEGT. Trimming removed 5 bases from V and 14 bases from J; junction bases left unmatched: 7. This CDR3 is built from 11 residues. As DNA, the CDR3 is TGTGCCAGCAGTTACAGGGGTATTCCGTATTTT. The encoded protein is CASSYRGIPYF.

The rearrangement links TRBV6-5 to TRBJ2-5, with unresolved D. CDR1 and CDR2 from the germline V gene are MNHEY and SVGAGI. Trimming shortened V by 8 bases and J by 4 bases, and 14 bases separated the two germline ends. The CDR3 has 13 residues. CDR3 residues: CASSQVARETQYF. Here the CDR3 DNA reads TGTGCCAGCTCCCAGGTCGCGCGAGAGACCCAGTACTTC.

This chain uses TRBV19 with TRBJ1-1, with a tentative D call TRBD1 (5 bases). CDR3 length: 15 amino acids. From germline, CDR1 is LNHDA and CDR2 SQIVND (reference sequence). Trimming removed 7 bases at V and 2 bases at J, with 17 bases between. The CDR3 loop is CASNPHRDFNTEAFF. The DNA of the CDR3 is TGTGCCAGTAATCCTCACCGGGACTTTAACACTGAAGCTTTCTTT.

V gene TRBV10-3 combines with J gene TRBJ1-1; D unresolved. Trimming took 4 bases from V and 5 from J, leaving 8 bases between them. In germline, CDR1 is ENHRY, CDR2 SYGVKD. This CDR3 is built from 12 residues. This chain's CDR3 is CAISAAGTEAFF. The DNA for the CDR3 is TGTGCCATCAGTGCCGCGGGGACTGAAGCTTTCTTT.

CDR3 loop: CASSYSISGYANEQFF. The CDR3 DNA reads TGTGCCAGCAGTTACTCGATTTCAGGGTATGCCAATGAGCAGTTCTTC. The V call is TRBV6-7, the J call TRBJ2-1; possible D gene TRBD1, 5 bases. TRBV6-7 is designated an ORF whose function remains uncertain. The V end lost 0 bases, the J end lost 6 bases, and 15 bases lay between the germline ends. This CDR3 contains 16 residues.